This T cell receptor (beta chain) was captured by sequencing in a study of blood T cell repertoires in COVID-19. Study-level information: Samples taken during acute and convalescent COVID-19 were collected in the United States, Italy and Spain. Sources were T cells, B-cell-depleted T cells, or PBMCs; the material itself was cDNA or gDNA.

Per the authors' pipeline: By means of reference gene primer amplification, nucleated cell counts were estimated. Sequencing was performed with immunoSEQ multiplex PCR; in TCRdb, only in-frame clones are kept and a portion is missing. The D gene and trimming were derived from the DNA, and the V and J assignments and clone size from that table. The repertoire consists of 250,000 to 350,000 clones, with approximately 86% occurring once and the leading ten covering roughly 2.4%. This TCR was sampled from a woman in her fifties or sixties who had recovered from COVID-19. Sequenced material: peripheral blood.

DNA of the CDR3: TGTGCCAGCACCTCTCCGGGACAGGGGGCCGTCGAGCAGTACTTC. Translated, it gives CASTSPGQGAVEQYF. This rearrangement joins TRBV28 to TRBJ2-7; 12 nucleotides match TRBD1. The CDR3 has 15 residues. In germline, CDR1 is MDHEN, CDR2 SYDVKM. Trimming took 7 bases from V and 6 from J; bases not matched to a gene: 10.